One sample yielded the 18 T cell receptor beta chains listed below, sequenced in a study of blood T cell repertoires in COVID-19. Some clones are missing from TCRdb's copy, which holds only in-frame ones; the method was immunoSEQ multiplex PCR. The repertoire holds about 410,000 clones, about 89% seen once, with approximately 1.5% in the top ten. The specimen sequenced was peripheral blood. The receptor source for this set is a woman aged 40 to 50 with COVID-19, enrolled during active disease.

The chain couples TRBV5-1 to TRBJ1-2, with D maybe TRBD1 (6 bases). The germline gives CDR1 SGHRS, CDR2 YFSETQ. Trimming left V 1 base short and J 0 bases short, with 13 bases between. The CDR3 consists of 16 residues. The CDR3 loop is CASSLLTGTANYGYTF. The CDR3 region has the DNA TGCGCCAGCAGCTTGTTGACAGGCACAGCTAACTATGGCTACACCTTC.

This clone was observed a single time. The rearrangement uses TRBV7-2 and TRBJ1-6; TRBD1 is a possible D gene (5 bases). The CDR3 has 16 residues. From germline, CDR1 is SGHTA and CDR2 FQGNSA. V was trimmed by 5 bases and J by 6 bases, leaving 17 bases between them. The CDR3 bases are TGTGCCAGCAGCGTCACAGGCATAGGGGCTAATTCACCCCTCCACTTT. Its translation: CASSVTGIGANSPLHF.

The chain combines TRBV13 with TRBJ2-1, with 9 nucleotides matching TRBD2. Germline values: CDR1 PRHDT, CDR2 FYEKMQ (reference sequence). This CDR3 has 16 residues. V was clipped by 0 bases and J by 10 bases; unmatched bases: 10. As DNA, the CDR3 is TGTGCCAGCAGCTTAGGGCGGGAGGGCCGAGTTCGAGAGCAGTTCTTC. Amino acid sequence: CASSLGREGRVREQFF. Filled out from reference TRBV13 and TRBJ2-1, the complete variable domain reads AAGVIQSPRHLIKEKRETATLKCYPIPRHDTVYWYQQGPGQDPQFLISFYEKMQSDKGSIPDRFSAQQFSDYHSELNMSSLELGDSALYFCASSLGREGRVREQFFGPGTRLTVL.

This chain connects TRBV7-9 to TRBJ1-2; possible D gene TRBD1, 5 bases. V shed 5 bases and J shed 2 bases, with 21 bases lying between them. The germline gives CDR1 SEHNR, CDR2 FQNEAQ (reference sequence). This CDR3 comprises 17 residues. The CDR3 spells CASSPKFGGNLNYGYTF. As DNA, the CDR3 is TGTGCCAGCAGCCCCAAATTCGGGGGAAATCTCAACTATGGCTACACCTTC.

The chain couples TRBV5-1 to TRBJ2-2, with 9 positions matching TRBD2. The ends lost 7 bases at V and 3 bases at J; junction bases unmatched: 4. In germline, CDR1 is SGHRS, CDR2 YFSETQ. This CDR3 is 14 amino acids long. The CDR3: CASRQRGDTGELFF. DNA for the CDR3: TGCGCCAGCCGCCAGCGGGGGGACACCGGGGAGCTGTTTTTT.

This clone has just a few counts. The V and J genes are TRBV6-5 and TRBJ1-3; 11 bases agree with TRBD1. Trimming at V came to 6 bases and at J to 6 bases, leaving 4 bases not matched to a gene. The CDR3 is 14 residues long. From germline, CDR1 is MNHEY and CDR2 SVGAGI. The CDR3 here is CASSPGQGENTIYF. The CDR3 bases are TGTGCCAGCAGCCCGGGACAGGGGGAAAACACCATATATTTT.

The chain links TRBV7-2 to TRBJ1-1, with D tentatively TRBD1 (5 bases). Trimming shortened V by 2 bases and J by 0 bases, and 22 bases separated the two germline ends. CDR1 and CDR2 from the germline V gene are SGHTA and FQGNSA. The CDR3 is 19 amino acids. DNA for the CDR3: TGTGCCAGCAGCTTATTATGGTCGGGGGAACAGCCCATGAACACTGAAGCTTTCTTT. Encoded protein: CASSLLWSGEQPMNTEAFF.

This chain links TRBV19 with TRBJ1-5; the D gene is possibly TRBD1 (6 bases). CDR1 is LNHDA, CDR2 SQIVND, per germline (reference sequence). The CDR3 consists of 17 residues. V lost 9 bases, J lost 0 bases, and 21 bases lay in between. CDR3 loop: CASRDTGLGYSNQPQHF. CDR3 sequence (DNA): TGTGCCAGCCGGGACACGGGGCTCGGGTATAGCAATCAGCCCCAGCATTTT.

The chain carries TRBV9 and TRBJ2-5; 9 bases are shared with TRBD2. Germline V gene lookup returns CDR1 SGDLS and CDR2 YYNGEE. V was clipped by 2 bases and J by 2 bases; unmatched bases: 7. The CDR3 covers 16 residues. The CDR3 reads CASSVGMAGGQETQYF. The CDR3 DNA follows: TGTGCCAGCAGCGTTGGGATGGCGGGGGGGCAAGAGACCCAGTACTTC.

The gene calls are TRBV7-9 and TRBJ1-1, with TRBD1 matching over 9 bases. The V gene's germline CDR1 is SEHNR and CDR2 FQNEAQ (reference sequence). The CDR3 loop spans 16 amino acids. V was clipped by 5 bases and J by 6 bases; unmatched bases: 13. This CDR3 reads CASSHRIGTGRPEAFF. The CDR3 DNA sequence: TGTGCCAGCAGCCACAGAATTGGGACAGGGAGGCCTGAAGCTTTCTTT.

This clone was seen more than once but under ten times. The chain couples TRBV7-2 to TRBJ1-2; 10 bases are a match to TRBD1. The CDR3 runs 15 residues. V gave up 1 base and J gave up 7 bases; unmatched junction bases: 6. Per the germline V gene, CDR1 is SGHTA and CDR2 is FQGNSA. The chain's CDR3 is CASSLDSGTGVGYTF. Here the CDR3 DNA reads TGTGCCAGCAGCTTAGACTCCGGGACAGGGGTTGGCTACACCTTC.

The chain recombines TRBV7-3 with TRBJ1-1; weak D call: TRBD1 (6 bases). The CDR3 extends over 13 amino acids. Germline V gives CDR1 SGHTA, CDR2 FQGTGA. V was pared by 3 bases and J by 1 base, with 6 bases between. CDR3 sequence (DNA): TGTGCCAGCAGCTTCAGGGGGAACACTGAAGCTTTCTTT. Protein product: CASSFRGNTEAFF. Combining the CDR3 with reference TRBV7-3 and TRBJ1-1 gives the whole variable domain GAGVSQTPSNKVTEKGKYVELRCDPISGHTALYWYRQSLGQGPEFLIYFQGTGAADDSGLPNDRFFAVRPEGSVSTLKIQRTERGDSAVYLCASSFRGNTEAFFGQGTRLTVV.

This clone was seen a single time. CDR3 in amino acids: CASSGSLAGDGDTQYF. Here the CDR3 DNA reads TGTGCCAGTAGTGGGTCGCTAGCGGGAGATGGAGATACGCAGTATTTT. The chain employs TRBV19 and TRBJ2-3; TRBD2 aligns across 10 bases. CDR3 length equals 16 residues. V trimming: 5 bases; J trimming: 5 bases; junction bases outside the gene matches: 10. CDR1 and CDR2 from the germline V gene are LNHDA and SQIVND (reference sequence).

This chain uses TRBV28 with TRBJ2-1, with D possibly being TRBD2 (6 bases). CDR1 and CDR2 from the germline V gene are MDHEN and SYDVKM. V shed 6 bases and J shed 7 bases, with 19 bases lying between them. The CDR3 runs 15 residues. The CDR3 loop reads CASSPGLLVSNEQFF. The CDR3 DNA reads TGTGCCAGCAGCCCGGGACTTTTAGTGTCTAATGAGCAGTTCTTC.

The J gene is TRBJ1-2, the V gene TRBV28, with D tentatively TRBD1 (5 bases). Trimming removed 6 bases from V and 8 bases from J, with 16 bases in between. This CDR3 region has 13 residues. The germline V gene encodes CDR1 MDHEN and CDR2 SYDVKM. The CDR3 spells CASRAGRVGGYTF. CDR3 DNA: TGTGCCAGCAGGGCCGGCAGGGTTGGCGGCTACACCTTC.

The chain has TRBV30 and TRBJ1-2; 9 bases map to TRBD1. The CDR3 length is 14 residues. V shed 2 bases, J shed 2 bases, and the junction held 3 bases outside the gene matches. CDR1 GTSNPN and CDR2 SVGIG come from the germline V gene (reference sequence). DNA of the CDR3: TGTGCCTGGAGTACAGGGGGCCTCAACTATGGCTACACCTTC. It yields the protein CAWSTGGLNYGYTF. The complete variable domain, with remaining parts taken from reference TRBV30 and TRBJ1-2, reads SQTIHQWPATLVQPVGSPLSLECTVEGTSNPNLYWYRQAAGRGLQLLFYSVGIGQISSEVPQNLSASRPQDRQFILSSKKLLLSDSGFYLCAWSTGGLNYGYTFGSGTRLTVV.

The chain couples TRBV6-6 to TRBJ2-4; TRBD1 might be the D (5 bases). V lost 7 bases to trimming and J lost 7 bases, with 11 bases between them. This CDR3 region has 12 residues. Looked up from germline, CDR1 is MNHNY and CDR2 is SVGAGI (reference sequence). CDR3 DNA: TGTGCCAGCACGAGACAGATGAACATTCAGTACTTC. It encodes CASTRQMNIQYF.

The chain joins TRBV6-5 to TRBJ2-4, with D perhaps TRBD2 (6 bases). The CDR3 is 16 residues long. Germline values: CDR1 MNHEY, CDR2 SVGAGI. V lost 0 bases and J 0 bases, leaving 9 bases between the germline ends. The chain's CDR3 is CASSYSGAGAKNIQYF. The DNA for the CDR3 is TGTGCCAGCAGTTACTCAGGAGCGGGAGCCAAAAACATTCAGTACTTC.